This TCR beta chain came from a study of shared clonotypes between healthy human individuals. Study as a whole: Per-donor plates numbered three CD4 naive, three CD4 memory, two CD8 naive and one CD8 memory.

Germline V gives CDR1 LNHDA, CDR2 SQIVND (reference sequence). V lost 5 bases and J 2 bases, leaving 10 bases between the germline ends. The CDR3 loop spans 13 amino acids. The study's findings and limits: Clonotypes not shared had lower generation probabilities than those common to all four donors. Generally, naive subsets came out with larger estimated richness than memory subsets.

CD45RO-negative cells were positively selected for CCR7, leaving out terminally differentiated effector memory CD45RA+ cells. Profiling relied on immunoSEQ multiplex PCR, and the TCRdb table lists in-frame clones only, not all of them. In the table there are 2 million to 2.5 million clones, about 95% of which are singletons. In regard to this clone: The antigen remains unidentified.

The specimen was naive CD8+ T cells sorted from blood. This sequence was found in a man aged 18 to 35 in good health. This rearrangement joins TRBV19 to TRBJ2-7; D is undetermined. For the CDR3, the DNA is TGTGCCAGTAGTGTGACCGTTACCTACGAGCAGTACTTC. It specifies CASSVTVTYEQYF.